The rows below give T cell receptor beta chains drawn from one sample of a study of blood T cells in healthy people across ages. In TCRdb, the 5' RACE reads were re-called with MiXCR into one record per CDR3 protein. The table lists 600,000 to 900,000 distinct CDR3 sequences, around a quarter of them singletons. These data were likewise used in another study, on T cells of mothers and their children.

Sequencing was carried out using blood. These TCRs come from a boy younger than 18 in good health. Each CDR3 is given with its conserved first and last residue.

>TRBV18|16
CASSQRLAGAWDIQYF
>TRBV12-3/TRBV12-4|14
CASRYGGTGTEAFF
>TRBV5-1|15
CASSFDWGGGYEQYF
>TRBV2|14
CASSDSSLSYGYTF
>TRBV5-1|15
CASSLEGQYTDTQYF
>TRBV5-1|17
CASSLGPGLARTGELFF
>TRBV4-1|16
CASSQATSGGAGEQFF
>TRBV29-1|15
CSVDYSGTPSHEQYF
>TRBV28|16
CASSLGGSGVSDTQYF
>TRBV6-5|16
CASSYSETGSSYEQYF
>TRBV19|14
CASSMMAGVGGYTF
>TRBV5-4|14
CASSRYRDPYGYTF
>TRBV29-1|12
CSVDIRGNEQFF
>TRBV7-9|15
CASSSSGARADTQYF
>TRBV10-3|15
CAISEFDRATDTQYF
>TRBV5-1|17
CASSLDPGSRNTDTQYF
>TRBV5-1|16
CASSLAGGAIGEKLFF
>TRBV6-5|13
CASRGDRAETQYF
>TRBV7-9|14
CASSRTGRPYEQYF
>TRBV12-3/TRBV12-4|15
CASSFFREGAETQYF
>TRBV20-1|14
CSARSLAFADEQFF
>TRBV20-1|14
CSASPLTRTDTQYF
>TRBV24-1|14
CATSDSRGSQPQHF
>TRBV12-3/TRBV12-4|13
CASSEDGIETQYF
>TRBV12-3/TRBV12-4|21
CASSLGPQGAGGPLSTDTQYF
>TRBV7-3|13
CASSPPGAGEQFF
>TRBV12-3/TRBV12-4|16
CASSSRTGGNIYGYTF
>TRBV3-1|14
CASRVAGLQETQYF
>TRBV6-1|16
CASSEGDRLWANVLTF
>TRBV30|14
CAWSVPGSKNIQYF
>TRBV3-1|14
CASSQGGYDEKLFF
>TRBV7-9|13
CASSFIFRNIQYF
>TRBV5-1|16
CASSLGGSSGANVLTF
>TRBV18|14
CASYGTGYTDTQYF
>TRBV20-1|17
CSARDWTGGATNEKLFF
>TRBV29-1|13
CSVVSRDQETQYF
>TRBV25-1|15
CASSEYGRMNTEAFF
>TRBV20-1|14
CSADRELTNEKLFF
>TRBV18|15
CASSPTGEVGQPQHF
>TRBV29-1|13
CSVEKQGLYGYTF
>TRBV7-8|14
CASSLGTIPGELFF
>TRBV11-2|17
CASSFRQGKSYNSPLHF
>TRBV20-1|13
CSAGQGAEETQYF
>TRBV11-2|14
CASSLGSSGLEAFF
>TRBV6-6|15
CASRWDSLAKNIQYF
>TRBV20-1|11
CSAAAPYGYTF
>TRBV12-3/TRBV12-4|14
CASSLEGRGGGYTF
>TRBV29-1|12
CSVGTAGHEQFF
>TRBV12-3/TRBV12-4|14
CASSLGGATFEQYF
>TRBV2|14
CASSEQGMNIEAFF
>TRBV29-1|12
CSVEAGANVLTF
>TRBV3-1|14
CASSQEGLAEAQYF
>TRBV28|13
CASTQGDLYEQYF
>TRBV12-3/TRBV12-4|16
CASTTHPGAAWETQYF
>TRBV12-3/TRBV12-4|14
CASSSRGGFNERYF
>TRBV19|17
CASSIAPGHSSNQPQHF
>TRBV5-1|14
CASKGEWGKNIQYF
>TRBV29-1|14
CSVQGVNSNQPQHF
>TRBV3-1|13
CASSTPAGYGYTF